These T cell receptor beta chains were read from a single sample in a study of beta chain features in type 1 diabetes. This table comes from immunoSEQ multiplex PCR, and its TCRdb copy is limited to in-frame clones, with some not included. This sample has roughly 240,000 clones, with about 70% found just once. Sequences were obtained from naive CD4+ T cells from blood. These receptors were collected from a man aged 30 to 39 in good health. Both conserved end residues are part of each CDR3. A row's size may be missing; if present it is once, few, many or a size class.

v_gene,abundance,j_gene,CDR3aa
TRBV28,-,TRBJ2-5,CASSLFLSGETQYF
TRBV27,-,TRBJ2-6,CASSLDPSGANVLTF
TRBV29-1,-,TRBJ1-1,CSVELDTEAFF
TRBV29-1,few,TRBJ2-7,CSVEDAVSYEQYF
TRBV30,-,TRBJ2-2,CAWSNYPNTGELFF
TRBV5-1,-,TRBJ2-7,CASSQPKQSGTDTYEQYF
TRBV27,few,TRBJ1-5,CASSPGTNSNQPQHF
TRBV25-1,-,TRBJ2-7,CASSAGQKQYF
TRBV2,few,TRBJ1-1,CASSRTSNTEAFF
TRBV5-4,-,TRBJ2-3,CASSFSGTSTDTQYF
TRBV15,-,TRBJ2-3,CATSREHQVTDTQYF
TRBV9,-,TRBJ2-2,CASSKAGTGNTGELFF
TRBV7-9,-,TRBJ2-4,CASRREAKNIQYF
TRBV30,-,TRBJ2-1,CAWSVGVNYNEQFF
TRBV9,-,TRBJ2-3,CASSAGSHTDTQYF
TRBV25-1,few,TRBJ1-5,CASSVGPANQPQHF
TRBV30,-,TRBJ2-1,CAFLAQSSYNEQFF
TRBV15,-,TRBJ1-2,CATSRDRSYGYTF
TRBV25-1,-,TRBJ2-3,CASTLAGSPDTQYF
TRBV11-2,few,TRBJ2-5,CASSLGHFQETQYF
TRBV5-1,-,TRBJ2-5,CASSYQETQYF
TRBV7-9,-,TRBJ1-6,CASSRQDSPLHF
TRBV13,few,TRBJ2-7,CASSQFRGDYEQYF
TRBV19,few,TRBJ2-2,CASSILGSGVTGELFF
TRBV2,-,TRBJ2-1,CASSEGWTGEQFF
TRBV29-1,-,TRBJ2-1,CIPSWRSSYNEQFF
TRBV9,-,TRBJ2-3,CASSVVDSTDTQYF
TRBV30,-,TRBJ1-1,CACRGDGYTEAFF
TRBV30,-,TRBJ2-1,CACMRDSYNEQFF
TRBV30,-,TRBJ2-3,CAWGDTDTQYF
TRBV27,-,TRBJ2-5,CASGLDGRLQETQYF
TRBV5-1,-,TRBJ2-7,CASSLGNEQYF
TRBV15,-,TRBJ2-7,CATSRDLNRAGGPQYYEQYF
TRBV19,-,TRBJ2-1,CASNSLDVGHNEQFF
TRBV29-1,once,TRBJ2-7,CSVADPPLREQYF
TRBV30,-,TRBJ1-1,CAWSLVHTEAFF
TRBV18,once,TRBJ2-3,CASSPTNTQYF
TRBV30,-,TRBJ1-1,CAWSDTGSFGEAFF
TRBV29-1,-,TRBJ2-7,CSVGEQIYEQYF
TRBV27,-,TRBJ1-2,CASTKAGWDYGYTF
TRBV2,-,TRBJ2-1,CASFWGDSYNEQFF
TRBV28,once,TRBJ2-7,CAASEGRYEQYF
TRBV25-1,-,TRBJ2-7,CASSEGQLRALTYEQYF
TRBV5-1,few,TRBJ2-3,CASRMTTDTQYF
TRBV29-1,-,TRBJ2-1,CSAEAEIFYNEQFF
TRBV13,-,TRBJ2-7,CASSLVGGQVSYEQYF
TRBV7-2,-,TRBJ2-5,CASSPGTSVQETQYF
TRBV4-3,-,TRBJ2-7,CASSQDRIVSYEQYF
TRBV25-1,once,TRBJ2-5,CASSFLGLETQYF
TRBV29-1,few,TRBJ2-6,CSVRVSGANVLTF
TRBV30,-,TRBJ1-4,CAWSVQGGEKLFF
TRBV29-1,-,TRBJ2-1,CSVEGSGRGTEQFF
TRBV30,few,TRBJ2-1,CAWSGSGRRNEQFF
TRBV30,-,TRBJ1-2,CAWAAGTIYGYTF
TRBV30,-,TRBJ1-5,CAWSDSPNQPQHF
TRBV5-1,-,TRBJ1-2,CASSLPLDRAGDYGYTF
TRBV7-9,-,TRBJ2-3,CASSHQDTQYF
TRBV18,-,TRBJ2-5,CASSQSDAETQYF
TRBV30,-,TRBJ1-5,CAWSGTTRGQPQHF
TRBV30,-,TRBJ2-7,CAWSVGAYEQYF